This TCR beta chain comes out of a study of blood T cell repertoires in COVID-19. Study-level information: Samples of COVID-19 (acute and convalescent) were obtained from the United States, Italy and Spain. From T cells, B-cell-depleted T cells, or PBMCs came the material, which was cDNA or gDNA.

A remark on this clone: Germline and junction disagree at one end, which may indicate a read error.

Authors' data handling: From reference gene primer amplification, estimates of nucleated cell counts were derived. Some clones are missing from TCRdb's copy, which holds only in-frame ones; the method was immunoSEQ multiplex PCR. For V, J and clone size, that table is used; D and trimming come from the DNA. The data hold about 130,000 clones, with 80% to 90% observed a single time. CDR1 and CDR2 (germline): SGHNT, YENEEA. This CDR3 has 13 amino acids. This TCR was sampled from a man between 50 and 59 years old with active COVID-19. The chain couples TRBV11-3 to TRBJ2-1; D not resolved. The sample consisted of peripheral blood. The CDR3 region has the DNA TGTGCCAGCAGCTTAGACTCCGACAATGAGCAGTTCTTC. This encodes CASSLDSDNEQFF.